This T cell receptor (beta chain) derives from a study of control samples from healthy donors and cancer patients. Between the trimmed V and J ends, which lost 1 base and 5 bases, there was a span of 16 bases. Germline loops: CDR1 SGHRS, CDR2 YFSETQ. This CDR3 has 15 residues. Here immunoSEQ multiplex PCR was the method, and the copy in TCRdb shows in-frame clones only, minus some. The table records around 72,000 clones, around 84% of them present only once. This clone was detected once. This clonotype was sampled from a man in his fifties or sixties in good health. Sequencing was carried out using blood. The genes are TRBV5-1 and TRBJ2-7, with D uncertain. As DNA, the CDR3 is TGCGCCAGCAGCTTGCTAGGAGACACAACCAACGAGCAGTACTTC. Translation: CASSLLGDTTNEQYF.